This TCR beta chain was found in a study of cytomegalovirus exposure and HLA in healthy donors. Regarding the study as a whole: In a later analysis, common viral pathogens appeared linked to several of the most significant clusters. Most TCR sequences proved rare, with some public TCRs found in many donors. Earlier results showed most TCR beta V segments being productive about 87% or about 30% of the time.

There are 14 residues in the CDR3. The J segment lost 6 bases and the V segment lost 3 bases, leaving 6 bases of the junction unmatched. CDR1 is SGDLS, CDR2 YYNGEE, per germline. Primers included in the PCR were 60 Vbeta and 13 Jbeta primers. Libraries were prepared by immunoSEQ multiplex PCR; TCRdb keeps only in-frame clonotypes and omits some of them. Here the sample spans about 67,000 clones, approximately 67% being singletons. Regarding this clone: Its antigen is still unknown.

The clonotype comes from a woman in her 30s in good health and CMV-seronegative. The chain is built from TRBV9 and TRBJ1-1; 9 bases map to TRBD1. Sequencing was performed on PBMCs. The CDR3 reads CASSERTGAAEAFF. The CDR3 nucleotides are TGTGCCAGCAGCGAGCGGACAGGGGCGGCTGAAGCTTTCTTT.